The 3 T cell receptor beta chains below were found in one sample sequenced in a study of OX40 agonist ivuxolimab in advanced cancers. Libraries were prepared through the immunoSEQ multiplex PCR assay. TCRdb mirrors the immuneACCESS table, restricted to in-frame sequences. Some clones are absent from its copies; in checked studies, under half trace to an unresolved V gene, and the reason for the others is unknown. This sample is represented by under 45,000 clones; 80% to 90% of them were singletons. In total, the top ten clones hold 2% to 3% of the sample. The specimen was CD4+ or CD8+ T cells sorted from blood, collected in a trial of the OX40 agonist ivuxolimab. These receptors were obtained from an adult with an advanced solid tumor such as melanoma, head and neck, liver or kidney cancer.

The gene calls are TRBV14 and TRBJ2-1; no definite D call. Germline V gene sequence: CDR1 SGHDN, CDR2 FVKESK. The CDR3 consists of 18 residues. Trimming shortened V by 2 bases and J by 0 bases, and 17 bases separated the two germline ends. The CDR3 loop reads CASSQKKAALFSYNEQFF. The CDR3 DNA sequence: TGTGCCAGCAGCCAAAAAAAAGCCGCGCTGTTCTCCTACAATGAGCAGTTCTTC.

This CDR3 is CASSVDPGSQPQHF. The CDR3 region has the DNA TGTGCCAGCAGCGTAGATCCAGGTAGCCAGCCCCAGCATTTT. The chain employs TRBV9 and TRBJ1-5; D not resolved. V lost 0 bases, J lost 7 bases, and 11 bases lay in between. Germline-derived CDR1 and CDR2 are SGDLS and YYNGEE. There are 14 residues in the CDR3. Filled out from reference TRBV9 and TRBJ1-5, the complete variable domain reads DSGVTQTPKHLITATGQRVTLRCSPRSGDLSVYWYQQSLDQGLQFLIQYYNGEERAKGNILERFSAQQFPDLHSELNLSSLELGDSALYFCASSVDPGSQPQHFGDGTRLSIL.

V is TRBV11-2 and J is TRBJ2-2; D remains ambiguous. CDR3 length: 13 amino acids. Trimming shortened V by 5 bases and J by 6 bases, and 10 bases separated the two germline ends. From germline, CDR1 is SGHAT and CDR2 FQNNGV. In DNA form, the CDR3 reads TGTGCCAGCAGCCATGTATCGGCCGGGGAGCTGTTTTTT. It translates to CASSHVSAGELFF.